The present TCR beta chain was sequenced within a study of beta chain features in type 1 diabetes. Study conclusions and caveats: All four CD4+ subsets of Type 1 diabetes patients contained TCRB CDR3s that were moderately but significantly shorter. Junctions at VDJ sites from type 1 diabetes patients had fewer insertions and more deletions.

V was cut by 5 bases and J by 5 bases, with 7 bases left in between. This CDR3 has 12 amino acids. In germline, CDR1 is MDHEN, CDR2 SYDVKM. This clone was detected only a few times. Its specificity is not known. Expressed TCRB transcripts were sequenced after all isolated RNA was converted to cDNA. Assay: immunoSEQ multiplex PCR; the TCRdb copy retains only in-frame clones and omits some. Of approximately 160,000 clones detected, about 9.3% appear once; the ten largest clones hold 0.45% to 0.5%. A heparinised blood draw that averaged about 110 mL was obtained once from each donor. Sorted CD4+ subsets: naive, central memory, regulatory, stem cell-like memory (CD45RO/CCR7/CD25/CD127/CD95/CD27 panel).

Sequencing was performed on central memory CD4+ T cells from blood. The TCR originated in a man aged 25-40 years with type 1 diabetes. The chain combines TRBV28 with TRBJ2-1; D might be TRBD2 (5 bases). The CDR3, as DNA: TGTGCCAGCAGTCTAGCCCACAATGAGCAGTTCTTC. Protein: CASSLAHNEQFF.